A selection of T cell receptor beta chains follows, all from one sample in a study of regulatory T cells in long-lasting Graves disease. TCRdb reprocessed the multiplex PCR reads via MiXCR and lists one record per CDR3 protein. The sample has approximately 440,000 distinct CDR3 sequences, 15% to 20% seen once. The sample was also reused in another study, on T cells in Graves' hyperthyroidism and ophthalmopathy.

The sequences come from peripheral blood mononuclear cells (PBMCs), collected at new diagnosis, from a patient treated with antithyroid drugs. These receptor sequences come from a man aged 40-49 years with Graves disease. CDR3s include the opening cysteine and the closing phenylalanine or tryptophan. The order of the fields is V gene, CDR3 protein.

TRBV20-1 CSTGTATDTQYF
TRBV7-9 CASSLARGPKEETQYF
TRBV7-8 CASSLARTSVMDEQFF
TRBV5-1 CASSPRSGESGEQYF
TRBV18 CASSPFQGSTYEQYF
TRBV27 CASSSTPEMNEKLFF
TRBV5-1 CASSTATNEKLFF
TRBV5-8 CAAAAPGSWTERGSEKLFF
TRBV20-1 CSARARGRVSYNEQFF
TRBV12-3/TRBV12-4 CASRRQSTTNEKLFF
TRBV6-1 CASRPGQANEKLFF
TRBV7-6 CASSLAPSVQYNEQFF
TRBV14 CASSLAGHTEELFF
TRBV12-3/TRBV12-4 CASSILATGVFNEQFF
TRBV6-5 CASSYPGLAGGPNEQYF
TRBV5-4 CASSPDPNTEAFF
TRBV30 CAWSSYRGETQYF
TRBV20-1 CSANRDWGTDTQYF
TRBV9 CASSEGLALSQETQYF
TRBV29-1 CSVTRATGELFF
TRBV12-3/TRBV12-4 CATLPPVLAKGNEQFF
TRBV11-1 CASRQGLKMGGELFF
TRBV3-1 CASSQVGELFF
TRBV20-1 CSATLLVSYNEQFF
TRBV12-3/TRBV12-4 CASSIPPREQYF
TRBV3-1 CASSQHLAGVVGEQFF
TRBV28 CASSYLRDSRNRNTIYF
TRBV2 CASQARTGHETQYF
TRBV24-1 CATSDRTGGGRAYNEQFF
TRBV5-4 CASSSQGDQPQHF
TRBV4-1 CASSQDRGREQYF
TRBV27 CASSLRARAQEPQHF
TRBV20-1 CSARDSGTPGETQYF
TRBV7-7 CASRMDRVPGANVLTF
TRBV5-5 CASSLEGASNQPQHF
TRBV6-1 CASRSGRDTLKYYNEQFF
TRBV7-2 CASSYIRTGTEAFF
TRBV30 CALPAGGPQSNYGYTF
TRBV15 CATSRGQLEVNTGELFF
TRBV7-2 CASWAGVYEQYF